This is a list of T cell receptor beta chains from one sample in a study of blood T cell repertoires in COVID-19. Data came from immunoSEQ multiplex PCR; TCRdb stores just in-frame clones and leaves some out. The sample lists some 250,000 clones, about four fifths occurring once. The specimen was peripheral blood. Receptors originate from a woman of 80 years or more with COVID-19, enrolled during active disease. Both conserved end residues are trimmed from each CDR3.

CDR3: ASSLRRLQETQY; V: TRBV7-8; length: 12
CDR3: ASSLDRLGYGYT; V: TRBV7-2; length: 12
CDR3: ASSRRGQEGYNEQF; V: TRBV14; length: 14
CDR3: ASRETGDYGYT; V: TRBV19; length: 11
CDR3: SVAWGDYGYT; V: TRBV29-1; length: 10
CDR3: ASSQSGRTSNQPQH; V: TRBV3-1/TRBV3-2; length: 14
CDR3: SVEVTYRGTYGYT; V: TRBV29-1; length: 13
CDR3: ATSRGQNNSPLH; V: TRBV15; length: 12
CDR3: ASSASTGASQPQH; V: TRBV28; length: 13
CDR3: ASRKQGSATYEQY; V: TRBV7-2; length: 13
CDR3: ASSQEATGFYGYT; V: TRBV4-3; length: 13
CDR3: ASSHHGKAGETQY; V: TRBV7-3; length: 13
CDR3: ASSYHAGQRLTEAF; V: TRBV7-2; length: 14
CDR3: ASSFTGNYGYT; V: TRBV5-1; length: 11
CDR3: ASSQAGQSYEQY; V: TRBV3-1/TRBV3-2; length: 12
CDR3: ASSRIGTGSTDTQY; V: TRBV11-2; length: 14
CDR3: ASSPTFRLMGEQF; V: TRBV6-5; length: 13
CDR3: ASRVGSATNEKLF; V: TRBV6-5; length: 13
CDR3: ASSSGQLATNEKLF; V: TRBV7-9; length: 14
CDR3: ATSEGAGNTIY; V: TRBV3-1/TRBV3-2; length: 11
CDR3: ASRPGVSGANVLT; V: TRBV6-4; length: 13
CDR3: ASSSRDRGSGNTIY; V: TRBV5-6; length: 14